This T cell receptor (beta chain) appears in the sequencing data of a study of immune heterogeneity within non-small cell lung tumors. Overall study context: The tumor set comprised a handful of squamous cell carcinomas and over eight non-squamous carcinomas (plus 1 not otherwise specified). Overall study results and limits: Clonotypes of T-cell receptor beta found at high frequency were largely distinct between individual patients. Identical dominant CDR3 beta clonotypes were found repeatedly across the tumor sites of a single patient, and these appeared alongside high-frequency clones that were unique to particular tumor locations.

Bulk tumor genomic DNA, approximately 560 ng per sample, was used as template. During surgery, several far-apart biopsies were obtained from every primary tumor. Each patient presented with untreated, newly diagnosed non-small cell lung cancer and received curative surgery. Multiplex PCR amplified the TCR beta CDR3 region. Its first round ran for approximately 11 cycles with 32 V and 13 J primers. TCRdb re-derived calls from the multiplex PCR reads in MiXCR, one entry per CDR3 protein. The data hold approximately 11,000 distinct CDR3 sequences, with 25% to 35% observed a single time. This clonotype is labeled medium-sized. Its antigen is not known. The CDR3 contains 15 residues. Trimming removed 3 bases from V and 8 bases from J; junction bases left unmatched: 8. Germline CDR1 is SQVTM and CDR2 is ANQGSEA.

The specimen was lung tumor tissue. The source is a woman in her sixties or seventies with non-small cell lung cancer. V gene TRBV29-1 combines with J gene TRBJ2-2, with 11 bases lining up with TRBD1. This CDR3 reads CSVDTGQGAAGELFF. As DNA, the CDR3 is TGCAGCGTTGATACAGGACAGGGGGCGGCGGGGGAGCTGTTTTTT.